Detailed here is one TCR beta chain. This entry belongs to a study of blood T cell repertoires in COVID-19. Looking at the study overall: Both acute and convalescent COVID-19 samples were obtained from the United States, Italy and Spain. Sample material is recorded as cDNA or gDNA derived from T cells, B-cell-depleted T cells, or PBMCs.

Under the authors' procedure: Amplification of reference gene primers provided the estimated nucleated cell counts. Sequencing used immunoSEQ multiplex PCR; TCRdb keeps in-frame clones, though not all of them. The V and J calls and the clone size are those of that table, but D and trimming were determined from the DNA. The sample has 150,000 to 200,000 clones, 85% to 90% seen once. The V gene end was trimmed by 7 bases and the J gene end by 2 bases; junction bases not matched to a gene: 5. Germline V CDR1 and CDR2: MRHNA, SNTAGT. This CDR3 spans 14 amino acids. Sequenced material: peripheral blood. The chain is built from TRBV6-4 and TRBJ1-5; 7 bases are shared with TRBD1. The TCR sequence derives from a man between 18 and 29 years old with active or convalescent COVID-19. For the CDR3, the DNA is TGTGCCAGCACGACAGGGTACGGCAATCAGCCCCAGCATTTT. Translating gives CASTTGYGNQPQHF.